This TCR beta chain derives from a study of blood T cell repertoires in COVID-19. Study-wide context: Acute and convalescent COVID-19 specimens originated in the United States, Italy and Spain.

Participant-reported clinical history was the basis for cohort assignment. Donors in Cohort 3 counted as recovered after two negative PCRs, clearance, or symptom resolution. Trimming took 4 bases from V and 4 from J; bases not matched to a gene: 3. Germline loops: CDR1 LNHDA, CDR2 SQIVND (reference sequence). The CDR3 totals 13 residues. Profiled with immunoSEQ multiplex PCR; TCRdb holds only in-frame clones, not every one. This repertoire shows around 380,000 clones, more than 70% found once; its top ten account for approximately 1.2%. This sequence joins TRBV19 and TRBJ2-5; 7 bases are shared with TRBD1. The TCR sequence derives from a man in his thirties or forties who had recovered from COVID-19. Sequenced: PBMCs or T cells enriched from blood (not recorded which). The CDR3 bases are TGTGCCAGTAGTAAGGGGACAGTAGAGACCCAGTACTTC. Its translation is CASSKGTVETQYF.